This T cell receptor (beta chain) was retrieved from a study of molecular identifiers for immune sequencing clone quantification. The sorting of naive CD8 T cells used the CD8+CD4-CCR7+CD45RA+ phenotype. Unmatched junction bases numbered 9, after V lost 4 bases and J lost 1 base. Germline CDR1 is SEHNR and CDR2 is FQNEAQ (reference sequence). The CDR3 runs 17 residues. Study findings and constraints: Clones with over 20 RNA copies captured over 98% of effector molecules but under 1% of naive ones. Should identical TCR molecules share a barcode, the sizes of highly expanded clones could be underestimated.

Making the bulk TCR libraries relied on previously described methods and listed TCR primers. TCRdb reprocessed the PCR reads with MiXCR, giving one entry per CDR3 protein. The sample records under 350,000 distinct CDR3 sequences, about 23% being singletons. This clonotype occurred a few times. The antigen is undetermined. The J gene is TRBJ2-2, the V gene TRBV7-9, with 7 bases aligning to TRBD1. This clonotype was obtained from a human donor in good health. Some libraries in this study had Jurkat cell RNA spiked in. The specimen was naive CD8+ T cells from blood, with Jurkat cell RNA spiked in. Described subset: FACS-sorted CD8+CD4-CCR7+CD45RA+ naive T cells. CDR3 coding DNA: TGTGCCAGCAGCTCGACCGGACAGGTTCTGAACACCGGGGAGCTGTTTTTT. Translated, it gives CASSSTGQVLNTGELFF.